This TCR beta chain was captured by sequencing in a study of radiotherapy plus CTLA-4 blockade in lung cancer. The overall study: Of the patients, about 20% showed objective responses and roughly 30% attained disease control.

Assay used: immunoSEQ multiplex PCR; TCRdb lists only in-frame clones, some missing. This table holds about 49,000 clones, roughly 85% found once. Germline V lookup: CDR1 KGHSH, CDR2 LQKENI. Trimming stripped 2 bases from V and 3 bases from J, with 13 bases between. The CDR3 loop spans 15 amino acids. The input for sequencing was peripheral blood, taken from a patient treated with radiotherapy plus ipilimumab. This receptor was identified in a human donor with non-small cell lung cancer whose response to radiotherapy plus ipilimumab could not be evaluated. The chain employs TRBV18 and TRBJ1-1; D call uncertain. The CDR3 region has the DNA TGTGCCAGCTCACCAGATCGCGGATTAGACACTGAAGCTTTCTTT. Encoded protein: CASSPDRGLDTEAFF. The complete variable domain, with remaining parts taken from reference TRBV18 and TRBJ1-1, reads NAGVMQNPRHLVRRRGQEARLRCSPMKGHSHVYWYRQLPEEGLKFMVYLQKENIIDESGMPKERFSAEFPKEGPSILRIQQVVRGDSAAYFCASSPDRGLDTEAFFGQGTRLTVV.